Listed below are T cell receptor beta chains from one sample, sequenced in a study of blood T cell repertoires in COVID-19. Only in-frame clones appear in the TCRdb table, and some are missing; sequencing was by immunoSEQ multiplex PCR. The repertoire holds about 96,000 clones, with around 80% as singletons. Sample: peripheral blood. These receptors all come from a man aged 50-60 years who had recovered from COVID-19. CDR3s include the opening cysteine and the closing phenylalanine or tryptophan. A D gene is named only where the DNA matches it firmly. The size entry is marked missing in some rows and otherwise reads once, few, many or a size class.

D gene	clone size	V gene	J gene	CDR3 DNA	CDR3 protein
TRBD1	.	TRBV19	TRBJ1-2	TGTGCCAGTTCGGACACAGGGGGAATCTATGGCTACACCTTC	CASSDTGGIYGYTF
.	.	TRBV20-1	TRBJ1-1	TGCAGTGCTAGAAAGGACAGCGAAGCTTTCTTT	CSARKDSEAFF
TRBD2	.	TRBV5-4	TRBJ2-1	TGTGCCAGCAGCTTGGGGGCGGGCGGGGGGTCTAATGAGCAGTTCTTC	CASSLGAGGGSNEQFF
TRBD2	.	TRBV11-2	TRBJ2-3	TGTGCCAGCAGCTTACCTTGGAGTAGCGGGGGCACAGATACGCAGTATTTT	CASSLPWSSGGTDTQYF
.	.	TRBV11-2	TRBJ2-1	TGTGCCAGCAGTAAATTCGGGACTCCCGGATCCTACAATGAGCAGTTCTTC	CASSKFGTPGSYNEQFF
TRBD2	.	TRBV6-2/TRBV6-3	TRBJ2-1	TGTGCCAGCAGTTATGCTAGCGGGAGTCCTGAGCAGTTCTTC	CASSYASGSPEQFF
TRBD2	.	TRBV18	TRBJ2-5	TGTGCCAGCTCCCGAACTAGCGGGGGGGCCTCGGAGACCCAGTACTTC	CASSRTSGGASETQYF
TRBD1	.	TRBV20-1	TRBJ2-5	TGCAGTGCTAGTGGCTGGGGGACAGGGTACCAAGAGACCCAGTACTTC	CSASGWGTGYQETQYF
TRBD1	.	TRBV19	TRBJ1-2	TGTGCCAGTAGTATAGATGGAGGGACAGTTAACTATGGCTACACCTTC	CASSIDGGTVNYGYTF
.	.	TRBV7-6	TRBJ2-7	TGTGCCAGCAGCCCAGGACAGAGCACCTACGAGCAGTACTTC	CASSPGQSTYEQYF
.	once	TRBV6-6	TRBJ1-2	TGTGCCAGCAGTCCTACAGGGCTGGGCTATGGCTACACCTTC	CASSPTGLGYGYTF
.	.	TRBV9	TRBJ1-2	TGTGCCAGCAGCGTAACCGGGATTAACTATGGCTACACCTTC	CASSVTGINYGYTF
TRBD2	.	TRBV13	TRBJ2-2	TGTGCCAGCAGCTTAGGCCGCGGGGGGAACACCGGGGAGCTGTTTTTT	CASSLGRGGNTGELFF
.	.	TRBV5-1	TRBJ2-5	TGCGCCAGCAGCTTGGACTGGGAGACCCAGTACTTC	CASSLDWETQYF
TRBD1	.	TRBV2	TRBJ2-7	TGTGCCAGCATACTCGGGACAGGCTACGAGCAGTACTTC	CASILGTGYEQYF
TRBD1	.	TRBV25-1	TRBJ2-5	TGTGCCAGCAGTGATACAGGGGGCCAGAAGACCCAGTACTTC	CASSDTGGQKTQYF
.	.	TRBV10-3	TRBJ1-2	TGTGCCATCAGTGTCAGCGAGGGGCAGGGAGGCTATGGCTACACCTTC	CAISVSEGQGGYGYTF
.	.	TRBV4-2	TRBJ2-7	TGTGCCAGCAACCAAGTCCGGGTCCACGAGCAGTACTTC	CASNQVRVHEQYF
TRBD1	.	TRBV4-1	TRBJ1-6	TGCGCCAGCAGCCCCTCCGGGACAGGGTGGAATTCACCCCTCCACTTT	CASSPSGTGWNSPLHF
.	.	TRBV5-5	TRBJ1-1	TGTGCCAGCTCTGGGAGGGTCGGGAACACTGAAGCTTTCTTT	CASSGRVGNTEAFF
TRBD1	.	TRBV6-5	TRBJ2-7	TGTGCCAGCAGAAGACAGGGGGGGGACGAGCAGTACTTC	CASRRQGGDEQYF
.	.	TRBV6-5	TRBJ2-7	TGTGCCAGCAGTAAAAGCGGGTTCTCCTACGAGCAGTACTTC	CASSKSGFSYEQYF
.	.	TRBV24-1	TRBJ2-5	TGTGCCACCAGTGATGTGGGACTGGGCCAAGAGACCCAGTACTTC	CATSDVGLGQETQYF
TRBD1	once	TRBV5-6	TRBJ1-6	TGTGCCAGCAGCTCCCAAAGGGACAGGGGATCACCCCTCCACTTT	CASSSQRDRGSPLHF